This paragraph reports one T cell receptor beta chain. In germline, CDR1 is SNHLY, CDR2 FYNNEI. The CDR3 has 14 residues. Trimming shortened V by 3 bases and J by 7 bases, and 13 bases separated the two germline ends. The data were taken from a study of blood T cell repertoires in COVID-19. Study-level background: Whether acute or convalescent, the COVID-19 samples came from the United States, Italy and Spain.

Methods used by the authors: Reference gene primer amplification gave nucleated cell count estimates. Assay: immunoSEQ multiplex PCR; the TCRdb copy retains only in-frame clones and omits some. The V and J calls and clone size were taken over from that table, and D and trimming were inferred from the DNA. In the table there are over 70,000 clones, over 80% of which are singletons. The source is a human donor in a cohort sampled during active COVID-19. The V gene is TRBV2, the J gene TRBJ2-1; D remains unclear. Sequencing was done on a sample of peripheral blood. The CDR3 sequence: CASSESSQDNEQFF. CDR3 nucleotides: TGTGCCAGCAGTGAGTCCTCCCAGGATAATGAGCAGTTCTTC.